The clone carrying this T cell receptor beta chain was recorded at least ten times. What it binds is not known. MiXCR, run by TCRdb on the 5' RACE reads, gives a single entry per CDR3 protein. The data show 67,000 or so distinct CDR3 sequences, approximately 15% seen once. This sample was included in a study of neurological immune-mediated disorders. The CDR3 has 14 residues. Trimming cost V 5 bases and J 8 bases; bases outside gene matches: 10. General observations from the study: Across subjects, no CDR3 amino acid sequence appeared in expanded clones of more than one subject, a finding that suggested private repertoires in all groups.

Time point in this sample: longitudinal time-point 1 (baseline). The specimen was PBMCs. This sequence joins TRBV12-3 or TRBV12-4 and TRBJ1-2; TRBD1 matches 8 bases. The source is a female donor with HTLV-1-associated myelopathy (HAM/TSP). CDR3 sequence (DNA): TGTGCCAGCAGTGACCGCGACAGGGGTGTAGGCTACACCTTC. As protein: CASSDRDRGVGYTF.